Listed below are T cell receptor beta chains from one sample, sequenced in a study of blood T cell repertoires in COVID-19. The method was immunoSEQ multiplex PCR; TCRdb's version includes in-frame clones alone and lacks a portion of them. Of about 140,000 clones listed, around nine tenths are singletons. The specimen was peripheral blood. The receptors here all came from a woman aged 40 to 49 with acute or convalescent COVID-19. CDR3s include the opening cysteine and the closing phenylalanine or tryptophan. The D gene is left open where the match is weak. A row's size may be missing; if present it is once, few, many or a size class.

CDR3aa | CDR3nt | j_gene | d_gene | v_gene | abundance
CAWSAEGVTNSPLHF | TGTGCCTGGAGTGCCGAAGGGGTTACTAATTCACCCCTCCACTTT | TRBJ1-6 | NA | TRBV30 | NA
CASSQVWTSGSNEQFF | TGTGCCAGCAGCCAAGTATGGACTAGCGGGTCCAATGAGCAGTTCTTC | TRBJ2-1 | TRBD2 | TRBV14 | once
CASSGALSANYGYTF | TGTGCCAGCAGTGGGGCGCTAAGTGCTAACTATGGCTACACCTTC | TRBJ1-2 | NA | TRBV2 | NA
CASSLDREGPMNTEAFF | TGTGCCAGCAGCTTGGACCGGGAGGGCCCCATGAACACTGAAGCTTTCTTT | TRBJ1-1 | NA | TRBV5-6 | NA
CASSPLWTGVTDTQYF | TGTGCCAGCAGCCCCCTCTGGACAGGGGTGACAGATACGCAGTATTTT | TRBJ2-3 | TRBD1 | TRBV28 | NA
CSPLRLGGNNEQFF | TGCAGCCCCCTTCGGTTGGGGGGGAACAATGAGCAGTTCTTC | TRBJ2-1 | TRBD2 | TRBV29-1 | NA
CASSPWTGVGEQYF | TGTGCCAGCTCACCCTGGACAGGGGTTGGCGAGCAGTACTTC | TRBJ2-7 | TRBD1 | TRBV18 | NA
CASSPRLAGVNEQFF | TGTGCCAGCAGCCCCCGACTAGCGGGAGTCAATGAGCAGTTCTTC | TRBJ2-1 | TRBD2 | TRBV5-6 | NA
CASMGQTLRTEAFF | TGTGCCAGCATGGGGCAGACCCTGCGTACTGAAGCTTTCTTT | TRBJ1-1 | NA | TRBV7-9 | NA
CASSFLPFSRTGGGVFGQPQHF | TGTGCCAGCAGTTTCTTGCCTTTTTCTCGGACAGGGGGCGGGGTGTTCGGGCAGCCCCAGCATTTT | TRBJ1-5 | TRBD1 | TRBV27 | NA
CASRKTGTENQETQYF | TGTGCCAGCAGGAAAACCGGGACAGAAAATCAAGAGACCCAGTACTTC | TRBJ2-5 | TRBD1 | TRBV9 | NA
CASSQLSGTSGNYNEQFF | TGCGCCAGCAGCCAACTATCCGGGACTAGCGGGAACTACAATGAGCAGTTCTTC | TRBJ2-1 | TRBD2 | TRBV4-3 | NA
CASLGVATEAFF | TGTGCCAGCCTAGGGGTCGCGACTGAAGCTTTCTTT | TRBJ1-1 | NA | TRBV19 | NA
CATSDTGTGSTDTQYF | TGTGCCACCAGTGATACCGGGACAGGGAGCACAGATACGCAGTATTTT | TRBJ2-3 | TRBD1 | TRBV24-1 | NA
CASSESYSNQPQHF | TGTGCCAGCAGTGAAAGCTATAGCAATCAGCCCCAGCATTTT | TRBJ1-5 | NA | TRBV2 | NA
CASSPDRGFGYTF | TGTGCCAGCTCCCCGGACAGGGGATTCGGCTACACCTTC | TRBJ1-2 | TRBD1 | TRBV18 | NA
CASSLNQGADTQYF | TGTGCCAGCAGTTTAAACCAGGGGGCAGATACGCAGTATTTT | TRBJ2-3 | TRBD1 | TRBV7-2 | NA